The 25 T cell receptor beta chains in this list originate from one sample, sequenced in a study of CD8+ T cells in alopecia areata. Extracted RNA was reverse transcribed into cDNA, the sequencing template. Generated by immunoSEQ multiplex PCR, the TCRdb table keeps only in-frame clones and is missing some. The sample comprises about 150,000 clones, roughly 65% of which are singletons, and 0.7% to 1% rests with the top ten. The treatment was: oral pan-JAK inhibitor, 5-10 mg twice daily. The specimen comprised CD4+ T cells sorted from blood, sampled at week 4, from a patient treated with tofacitinib. The receptor set was obtained from a human donor with alopecia areata.

The chain couples TRBV5-1 to TRBJ2-7; D perhaps matches TRBD2 (6 bases). V shed 1 base and J shed 6 bases, with 14 bases lying between them. There are 14 residues in the CDR3. Germline-derived CDR1 and CDR2 are SGHRS and YFSETQ. This CDR3 is CASSLTPGSGEQYF. For the CDR3, the DNA is TGCGCCAGCAGCTTGACTCCGGGTAGCGGCGAGCAGTACTTC. Full variable domain (missing parts from reference TRBV5-1 and TRBJ2-7): KAGVTQTPRYLIKTRGQQVTLSCSPISGHRSVSWYQQTPGQGLQFLFEYFSETQRNKGNFPGRFSGRQFSNSRSEMNVSTLELGDSALYLCASSLTPGSGEQYFGPGTRLTVT.

The chain recombines TRBV5-1 with TRBJ1-4; 7 bases are a match to TRBD1. This CDR3 is 15 amino acids long. The V segment lost 4 bases and the J segment 8 bases; nucleotides outside the gene matches: 11. Germline CDR1 is SGHRS and CDR2 is YFSETQ. CDR3 bases: TGCGCCAGCAGCCTCACACAGGGGAGTAGGGAAAAACTGTTTTTT. Translating it yields CASSLTQGSREKLFF.

The chain recombines TRBV29-1 with TRBJ2-5; no reliable D call. The CDR3 runs to 12 residues. The germline V gene has CDR1 SQVTM and CDR2 ANQGSEA. V was pared by 0 bases and J by 7 bases, with 9 bases between. CDR3 nucleotides: TGCAGCGTTGAAGACGACCCGGCGACCCAGTACTTC. This codes for CSVEDDPATQYF.

The rearrangement uses TRBV29-1 and TRBJ2-1; D assignment may be TRBD1 or TRBD2 (5 bases each). V was pared by 1 base and J by 2 bases, with 21 bases between. CDR1 SQVTM and CDR2 ANQGSEA come from the germline V gene. The length of the CDR3 is 18 residues. As DNA, the CDR3 is TGCAGCGTTGAAGCGCTGCCGCGTGGGGGAATCGCCTACAATGAGCAGTTCTTC. It encodes CSVEALPRGGIAYNEQFF.

This sequence joins TRBV14 and TRBJ1-6; D is perhaps TRBD1 (6 bases). This CDR3 has 11 amino acids. Germline V lookup: CDR1 SGHDN, CDR2 FVKESK. V shed 5 bases and J shed 13 bases, with 9 bases lying between them. The CDR3 DNA is TGTGCCAGCAGCTACACAGGGCCCCTCCACTTT. Its protein product is CASSYTGPLHF. The variable domain in full, completed from reference TRBV14 and TRBJ1-6, reads EAGVTQFPSHSVIEKGQTVTLRCDPISGHDNLYWYRRVMGKEIKFLLHFVKESKQDESGMPNNRFLAERTGGTYSTLKVQPAELEDSGVYFCASSYTGPLHFGNGTRLTVT.

This chain joins TRBV18 and TRBJ2-6; 10 bases agree with TRBD1. Trimming took 1 base from V and 2 from J; bases not matched to a gene: 5. The CDR3 consists of 18 residues. The germline gives CDR1 KGHSH, CDR2 LQKENI. The DNA of the CDR3 is TGTGCCAGCTCACCACTCGGACAGGGGGTTCCTGGGGCCAACGTCCTGACTTTC. It yields the protein CASSPLGQGVPGANVLTF. Full variable domain (remainder filled in from reference TRBV18 and TRBJ2-6): NAGVMQNPRHLVRRRGQEARLRCSPMKGHSHVYWYRQLPEEGLKFMVYLQKENIIDESGMPKERFSAEFPKEGPSILRIQQVVRGDSAAYFCASSPLGQGVPGANVLTFGAGSRLTVL.

V is TRBV11-3 and J is TRBJ1-5; 9 bases are shared with TRBD1. In germline, CDR1 is SGHNT, CDR2 YENEEA. CDR3 length: 14 amino acids. V was pared by 4 bases and J by 4 bases, with 2 bases of the junction left unmatched. The CDR3 nucleotides are TGTGCCAGCAGCTCCGACAGGGGGAATCAGCCCCAGCATTTT. It translates to CASSSDRGNQPQHF.

The chain links TRBV29-1 to TRBJ2-1; 15 positions match TRBD2. This CDR3 has 19 amino acids. The germline V gene has CDR1 SQVTM and CDR2 ANQGSEA. With 0 bases clipped from V and 6 bases from J, the junction kept 12 bases outside the gene matches. The CDR3 protein is CSVEDRVWTSGGAFNEQFF. For the CDR3, the DNA is TGCAGCGTTGAAGATAGGGTTTGGACTAGCGGGGGGGCCTTCAATGAGCAGTTCTTC.

J is TRBJ1-5 and V is TRBV6-6; the D gene is possibly TRBD1 (6 bases). V gave up 6 bases and J gave up 0 bases, with 9 bases separating them. Per germline, CDR1 MNHNY and CDR2 SVGAGI (reference sequence). The CDR3 extends over 14 amino acids. The CDR3 coding sequence is TGTGCCAGCAGCTACAGGGATAGCAATCAGCCCCAGCATTTT. Residues: CASSYRDSNQPQHF.

This clone occurred a few times. V gene TRBV6-6 combines with J gene TRBJ2-1; no definite D call. Germline CDR1 is MNHNY and CDR2 is SVGAGI (reference sequence). The CDR3 contains 13 residues. Trimming left V 3 bases short and J 5 bases short, with 8 bases between. The CDR3 DNA is TGTGCCAGCAGTTATGGTGGCCACAATGAGCAGTTCTTC. Its protein is CASSYGGHNEQFF.

This clone has just a few counts. The chain links TRBV29-1 to TRBJ2-5; D gene uncertain. Germline CDR1 reads SQVTM; CDR2 reads ANQGSEA. Trimming took off 0 bases at V and 9 bases at J, with 14 bases between the two ends. The CDR3 runs to 13 residues. This chain's CDR3 is CSVEDARLLAQYF. In DNA form, the CDR3 reads TGCAGCGTTGAAGACGCCCGGCTGTTGGCCCAGTACTTC.

This clone was seen a few times. The chain recombines TRBV11-2 with TRBJ1-3; D is unclear. Trimming pared 4 bases from V and 4 bases from J, leaving 14 bases between. Germline CDR1 is SGHAT and CDR2 is FQNNGV. CDR3 length: 15 residues. This CDR3 reads CASSSMRVRGNTIYF. The CDR3 nucleotides read TGTGCCAGCAGCTCGATGAGGGTGAGGGGAAACACCATATATTTT.

CDR3 DNA: TGTGCCAGCAGTCTACAGGGGGCGAACACTGAAGCTTTCTTT. Protein sequence: CASSLQGANTEAFF. This chain links TRBV2 with TRBJ1-1; 9 bases align to TRBD1. V lost 5 bases, J lost 1 base, and 2 bases stayed unmatched. This CDR3 comprises 14 residues. Germline assignment: CDR1 SNHLY and CDR2 FYNNEI.

The rearrangement uses TRBV7-6 and TRBJ2-7; D perhaps matches TRBD1 (6 bases). V was clipped by 5 bases and J by 7 bases, with 18 bases between them. This CDR3 is 14 amino acids long. Germline V CDR1 and CDR2: SGHVS, FNYEAQ. The CDR3 protein is CASSQTTGMGEQYF. CDR3 in DNA: TGTGCCAGCAGCCAGACGACAGGCATGGGTGAGCAGTACTTC.

The genes are TRBV5-1 and TRBJ2-6, with TRBD2 identical over 7 bases. With V trimmed by 5 bases and J by 0 bases, 8 bases remained unmatched. Germline V gene sequence: CDR1 SGHRS, CDR2 YFSETQ. This CDR3 has 17 residues. The CDR3 DNA sequence: TGCGCCAGCAGTCCAGTGGGGGAGGGCTCTGGGGCCAACGTCCTGACTTTC. Residues: CASSPVGEGSGANVLTF.

This chain links TRBV7-9 with TRBJ2-1; D is ambiguous. The ends were cut back, 3 bases at V and 4 bases at J, with 4 bases in the middle. CDR1 SEHNR and CDR2 FQNEAQ come from the germline V gene (reference sequence). CDR3 length: 12 residues. The CDR3 loop is CASSFGYNEQFF. For the CDR3, the DNA is TGTGCCAGCAGCTTTGGATACAATGAGCAGTTCTTC.

This chain links TRBV30 with TRBJ1-1; a possible D gene is TRBD1 (6 bases). The CDR3 runs 12 residues. Germline CDR1 reads GTSNPN; CDR2 reads SVGIG (reference sequence). V gave up 4 bases and J gave up 2 bases, with 8 bases separating them. This chain's CDR3 is CAWMGANTEAFF. CDR3 nucleotides: TGTGCCTGGATGGGGGCTAACACTGAAGCTTTCTTT. Full variable domain (missing parts from reference TRBV30 and TRBJ1-1): SQTIHQWPATLVQPVGSPLSLECTVEGTSNPNLYWYRQAAGRGLQLLFYSVGIGQISSEVPQNLSASRPQDRQFILSSKKLLLSDSGFYLCAWMGANTEAFFGQGTRLTVV.

This clone was seen a single time. The rearrangement joins TRBV5-1 to TRBJ2-7; D is possibly TRBD1 (6 bases). The CDR3 extends over 14 amino acids. Germline CDR1 is SGHRS and CDR2 is YFSETQ. V lost 6 bases to trimming and J lost 0 bases, with 13 bases between them. The CDR3 bases are TGCGCCAGCAAAGAGACAGGCCTCTCCTACGAGCAGTACTTC. Translation gives CASKETGLSYEQYF.

The chain joins TRBV30 to TRBJ2-5; TRBD2 is a possible D gene (6 bases). This CDR3 region has 14 residues. Germline CDR1 reads GTSNPN; CDR2 reads SVGIG (reference sequence). The V end was cut by 3 bases, the J end by 1 base, with 12 bases between. The CDR3 is CAWRGLAVQETQYF. The CDR3 bases are TGTGCCTGGAGGGGTTTAGCGGTCCAAGAGACCCAGTACTTC.

As regards this clone: The junction shows a germline mismatch at one end, possibly a read error. The V and J genes are TRBV5-1 and TRBJ2-5, with a possible D match to TRBD2 (5 bases). This CDR3 contains 13 residues. Germline V gives CDR1 SGHRS, CDR2 YFSETQ. CDR3 protein: CASSLFRGETQYF. CDR3 nucleotides: TGTGCCAGCAGCTTGTTCCGGGGAGAGACCCAGTACTTC. The full variable domain, rest sourced from reference TRBV5-1 and TRBJ2-5, is KAGVTQTPRYLIKTRGQQVTLSCSPISGHRSVSWYQQTPGQGLQFLFEYFSETQRNKGNFPGRFSGRQFSNSRSEMNVSTLELGDSALYLCASSLFRGETQYFGPGTRLLVL.

Written as DNA, the CDR3 is TGTGCCTGGAGCAGAATGGCGGCTTTCTACGAGCAGTACTTC. Residues: CAWSRMAAFYEQYF. The V and J genes are TRBV30 and TRBJ2-7; D gene unclear. Germline assignment: CDR1 GTSNPN and CDR2 SVGIG (reference sequence). Between the trimmed V and J ends, which lost 3 bases and 3 bases, there was a span of 15 bases. The CDR3 loop spans 14 amino acids.

The rearrangement links TRBV18 to TRBJ1-2, with 7 bases aligning to TRBD1. This CDR3 has 17 amino acids. The J segment lost 8 bases and the V segment lost 6 bases, leaving 21 bases of the junction unmatched. Germline values: CDR1 KGHSH, CDR2 LQKENI. The DNA for the CDR3 is TGTGCCAGCTCTCCCCGGGGGGACAGCATACGACCTAGCGGCTACACCTTC. The encoded protein is CASSPRGDSIRPSGYTF.

This clone was counted a few times. The gene calls are TRBV7-2 and TRBJ1-2; 7 nucleotides line up with TRBD1. CDR3 length: 16 amino acids. V shed 4 bases, J shed 2 bases, and the junction held 10 bases outside the gene matches. CDR1 is SGHTA and CDR2 is FQGNSA in the germline V gene. This CDR3 reads CASSWRRTGSNYGYTF. The CDR3 bases are TGTGCCAGCAGCTGGAGAAGGACAGGATCGAACTATGGCTACACCTTC.

The rearrangement links TRBV7-9 to TRBJ1-4; 10 bases are shared with TRBD1. CDR1 SEHNR and CDR2 FQNEAQ come from the germline V gene (reference sequence). There are 14 residues in the CDR3. After removal of 1 base from V and 7 bases from J, the junction contained 0 bases not matched to a gene. The CDR3 DNA is TGTGCCAGCAGCTTAGGGACAGGGGGTGAAAAACTGTTTTTT. Protein sequence: CASSLGTGGEKLFF.

The rearrangement joins TRBV5-6 to TRBJ2-7; TRBD1 is a possible D gene (5 bases). Trimming took off 3 bases at V and 5 bases at J, with 6 bases between the two ends. Germline V gene sequence: CDR1 SGHDT, CDR2 YYEEEE. The CDR3 is 11 residues long. The DNA for the CDR3 is TGTGCCAGCAGCTCCAGGGACGAGCAGTACTTC. This sequence encodes CASSSRDEQYF. The full variable domain, completed using reference TRBV5-6 and TRBJ2-7, is DAGVTQSPTHLIKTRGQQVTLRCSPKSGHDTVSWYQQALGQGPQFIFQYYEEEERQRGNFPDRFSGHQFPNYSSELNVNALLLGDSALYLCASSSRDEQYFGPGTRLTVT.